This T cell receptor beta chain was documented in a study of Ad26.COV2.S vaccination and SARS-CoV-2 variants. Libraries were prepared by immunoSEQ multiplex PCR; TCRdb keeps only in-frame clonotypes and omits some of them. The repertoire consists of fewer than 500,000 clones, with 85% to 90% occurring once and the leading ten covering 2% to 3%. A note on this clone: What it recognizes is unknown.

Germline trimming cut 5 bases from V and 8 bases from J; bases unmatched to any gene: 13. This CDR3 has 16 residues. The germline V gene has CDR1 MNHNY and CDR2 SVGAGI (reference sequence). The treatment was: about 20 received Ad26.COV2.S at low or high dose, single or two shots; about 5 received placebo; per-sample allocation not given. Sampling took place 63 days after the first vaccine or placebo injection. General study points: Reportedly, spike-specific CD8+ and CD4+ T cell responses achieved substantial breadth once vaccination had taken place.

The genes are TRBV6-6 and TRBJ1-4; 8 bases map to TRBD1. This TCR derives from a person between 18 and 59 years old who received the Ad26.COV2.S COVID-19 vaccine or a placebo. The material sequenced was peripheral blood, taken in a trial of Ad26.COV2.S vaccine versus placebo. The CDR3 sequence is CASSRGQGRNLEKLFF. The CDR3 coding sequence is TGTGCCAGCAGTCGAGGACAGGGAAGGAATTTGGAAAAACTGTTTTTT.